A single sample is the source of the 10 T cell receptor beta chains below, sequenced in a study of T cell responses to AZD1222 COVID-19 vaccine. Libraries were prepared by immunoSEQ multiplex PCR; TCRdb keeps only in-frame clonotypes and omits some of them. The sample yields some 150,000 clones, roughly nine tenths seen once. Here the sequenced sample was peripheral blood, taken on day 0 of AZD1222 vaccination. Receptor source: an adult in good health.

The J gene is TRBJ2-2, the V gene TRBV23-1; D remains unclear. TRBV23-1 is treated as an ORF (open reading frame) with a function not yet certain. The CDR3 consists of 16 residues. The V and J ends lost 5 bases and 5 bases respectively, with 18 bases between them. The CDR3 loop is CASSNGRPVGTGELFF. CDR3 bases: TGCGCCAGCAGTAACGGCAGGCCTGTGGGTACCGGGGAGCTGTTTTTT.

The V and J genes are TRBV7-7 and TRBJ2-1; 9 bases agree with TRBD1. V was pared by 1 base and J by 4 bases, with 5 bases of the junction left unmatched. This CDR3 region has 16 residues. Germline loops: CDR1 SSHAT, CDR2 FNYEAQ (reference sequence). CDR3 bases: TGTGCCAGCAGCTTAGAGACAGGGGGAGCTTACAATGAGCAGTTCTTC. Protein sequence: CASSLETGGAYNEQFF.

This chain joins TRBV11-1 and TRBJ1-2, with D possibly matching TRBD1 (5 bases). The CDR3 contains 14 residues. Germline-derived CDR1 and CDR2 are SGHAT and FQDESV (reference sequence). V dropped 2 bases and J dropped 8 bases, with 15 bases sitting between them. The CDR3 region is CASSLHGGAKGYTF. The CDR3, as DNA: TGTGCCAGCAGCTTACATGGAGGGGCTAAAGGCTACACCTTC.

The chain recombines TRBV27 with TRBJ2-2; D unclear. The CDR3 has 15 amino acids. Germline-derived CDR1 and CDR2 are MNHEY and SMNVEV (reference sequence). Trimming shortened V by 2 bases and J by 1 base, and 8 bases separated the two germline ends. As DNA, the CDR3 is TGTGCCAGCAGTTTAGTAAGACAGAACACCGGGGAGCTGTTTTTT. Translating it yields CASSLVRQNTGELFF.

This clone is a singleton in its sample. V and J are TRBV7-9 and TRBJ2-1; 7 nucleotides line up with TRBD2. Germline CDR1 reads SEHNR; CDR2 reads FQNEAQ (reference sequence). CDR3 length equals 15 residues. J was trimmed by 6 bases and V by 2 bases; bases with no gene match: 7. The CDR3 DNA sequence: TGTGCCAGCAGCTTATGGGAGGGAGGGATCAATGAGCAGTTCTTC. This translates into CASSLWEGGINEQFF.

The CDR3 loop is CAWSPVFMSGNTIYF. In DNA form, the CDR3 reads TGTGCCTGGAGTCCCGTTTTCATGTCTGGAAACACCATATATTTT. The rearrangement uses TRBV30 and TRBJ1-3; D is unresolved. In germline, CDR1 is GTSNPN, CDR2 SVGIG (reference sequence). There are 15 residues in the CDR3. V lost 2 bases and J lost 1, with 12 bases in between.

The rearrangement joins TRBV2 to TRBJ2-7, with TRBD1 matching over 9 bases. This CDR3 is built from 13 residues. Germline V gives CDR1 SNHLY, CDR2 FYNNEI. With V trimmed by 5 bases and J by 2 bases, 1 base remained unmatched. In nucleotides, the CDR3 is TGTGCCAGCAGTCGGGACAGGGCCTACGAGCAGTACTTC. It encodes CASSRDRAYEQYF. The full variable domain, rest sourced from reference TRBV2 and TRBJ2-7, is EPEVTQTPSHQVTQMGQEVILRCVPISNHLYFYWYRQILGQKVEFLVSFYNNEISEKSEIFDDQFSVERPDGSNFTLKIRSTKLEDSAMYFCASSRDRAYEQYFGPGTRLTVT.

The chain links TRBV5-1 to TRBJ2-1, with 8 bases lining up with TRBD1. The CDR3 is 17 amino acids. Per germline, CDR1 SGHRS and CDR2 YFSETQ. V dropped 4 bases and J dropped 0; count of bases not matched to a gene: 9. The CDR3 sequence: CASSLGQGASSYNEQFF. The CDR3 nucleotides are TGCGCCAGCAGCCTCGGACAGGGTGCATCCTCCTACAATGAGCAGTTCTTC.

The DNA for the CDR3 is TGTGCCAGCAGCAAACCGCCGGGGTTTGGGGAATCCCAGTACTTC. Protein sequence: CASSKPPGFGESQYF. This chain connects TRBV21-1 to TRBJ2-5; the listed D gene, TRBD2, was not tested against the DNA. TRBV21-1 is designated a pseudogene. The CDR3 runs to 15 residues.

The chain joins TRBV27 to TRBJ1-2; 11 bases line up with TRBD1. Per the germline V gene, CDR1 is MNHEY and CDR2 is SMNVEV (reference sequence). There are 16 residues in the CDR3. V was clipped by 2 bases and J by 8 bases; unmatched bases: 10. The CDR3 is CASSLNPPGQGVGYTF. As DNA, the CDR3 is TGTGCCAGCAGTTTAAACCCTCCGGGACAGGGGGTCGGCTACACCTTC.